These 9 T cell receptor beta chains were all obtained from the same sample, sequenced in a study of T cell responses to AZD1222 COVID-19 vaccine. This table comes from immunoSEQ multiplex PCR, and its TCRdb copy is limited to in-frame clones, with some not included. The table has just under 95,000 clones, 70% to 90% seen once; the top ten hold 13%. The sample consisted of peripheral blood, taken on day 0 of AZD1222 vaccination. These receptors were obtained from an adult in good health.

CDR3 sequence: CASSLGSGGSAFF. The CDR3 DNA sequence: TGTGCCAGCAGCTTAGGCTCTGGGGGATCGGCTTTCTTT. J is TRBJ1-1 and V is TRBV7-2, with D tentatively TRBD1 (5 bases). CDR1 is SGHTA, CDR2 FQGNSA, per germline. V lost 1 base, J lost 11 bases, and 14 bases lay in between. CDR3 length equals 13 residues.

The rearrangement uses TRBV7-3 and TRBJ2-5, with 7 bases matching TRBD1. Germline V gene lookup returns CDR1 SGHTA and CDR2 FQGTGA. CDR3 length: 13 amino acids. Losses at the gene ends were 5 bases for V and 1 base for J; bases not matched to a gene: 1. CDR3 coding DNA: TGTGCCAGCAGCCGGGACAGCCAAGAGACCCAGTACTTC. Its translation: CASSRDSQETQYF.

The genes are TRBV7-2 and TRBJ1-5; the match to TRBD1 covers 10 bases. CDR3 size: 14 residues. CDR1 is SGHTA, CDR2 FQGNSA, per germline. V trimming: 2 bases; J trimming: 6 bases; junction bases outside the gene matches: 1. CDR3 DNA sequence: TGTGCCAGCAGCTTAAGGGACAGGGGTCAGCCCCAGCATTTT. This gives the protein CASSLRDRGQPQHF.

The chain joins TRBV4-2 to TRBJ2-1; 8 nucleotides line up with TRBD1. Germline CDR1 is LGHNA and CDR2 is YNFKEQ. J lost 3 bases, V lost 2 bases, and 3 bases had no gene match. The CDR3 runs 15 residues. The CDR3 spells CASSQLTGGYNEQFF. In nucleotides, the CDR3 is TGTGCCAGCAGCCAACTCACAGGGGGCTACAATGAGCAGTTCTTC.

The chain links TRBV19 to TRBJ1-1; 8 nucleotides align to TRBD1. The CDR3 totals 15 residues. CDR1 is LNHDA, CDR2 SQIVND, per germline (reference sequence). J was trimmed by 2 bases and V by 5 bases; bases with no gene match: 7. CDR3 coding DNA: TGTGCCAGTAGTCCGATCGGACAGGGAAACACTGAAGCTTTCTTT. This sequence encodes CASSPIGQGNTEAFF. Variable domain in full (rest from reference TRBV19 and TRBJ1-1): DGGITQSPKYLFRKEGQNVTLSCEQNLNHDAMYWYRQDPGQGLRLIYYSQIVNDFQKGDIAEGYSVSREKKESFPLTVTSAQKNPTAFYLCASSPIGQGNTEAFFGQGTRLTVV.

This rearrangement joins TRBV5-5 to TRBJ2-5; possible D gene TRBD1, 6 bases. The CDR3 totals 15 residues. With 5 bases removed from V and 2 bases from J, the gap between germline ends came to 16 bases. Looked up from germline, CDR1 is SGHKS and CDR2 is YYEKEE (reference sequence). The CDR3 sequence: CASRHLGQPQETQYF. DNA of the CDR3: TGTGCCAGCAGACACCTCGGACAGCCACAAGAGACCCAGTACTTC.

The rearrangement joins TRBV2 to TRBJ1-5; D is possibly TRBD1 (5 bases). Deletions cut 6 bases from V and 1 base from J, with 13 bases between. Germline V lookup: CDR1 SNHLY, CDR2 FYNNEI. The CDR3 consists of 15 residues. The CDR3 DNA follows: TGTGCCAGCAGCCTCCGGGACTCCAGCAATCAGCCCCAGCATTTT. Protein product: CASSLRDSSNQPQHF. Combining the CDR3 with reference TRBV2 and TRBJ1-5 gives the whole variable domain EPEVTQTPSHQVTQMGQEVILRCVPISNHLYFYWYRQILGQKVEFLVSFYNNEISEKSEIFDDQFSVERPDGSNFTLKIRSTKLEDSAMYFCASSLRDSSNQPQHFGDGTRLSIL.

V is TRBV7-2 and J is TRBJ1-2; 8 bases are shared with TRBD1. Germline-derived CDR1 and CDR2 are SGHTA and FQGNSA. CDR3 length equals 15 residues. V shed 3 bases and J 8 bases; nucleotides not matched to a gene: 11. The CDR3 DNA is TGTGCCAGCAGCTTTCAACCGGGACAGGTGGAGGGCTACACCTTC. This gives the protein CASSFQPGQVEGYTF.

This sequence joins TRBV19 and TRBJ1-5; no firm D call. CDR3 length: 16 amino acids. Germline lookup yields CDR1 LNHDA and CDR2 SQIVND (reference sequence). V lost 4 bases, J lost 7 bases, and 20 bases lay in between. The CDR3 DNA reads as TGTGCCAGTAGTAGCGGCAGAATCAGCCGAGGGCAGCCCCAGCATTTT. Protein product: CASSSGRISRGQPQHF.